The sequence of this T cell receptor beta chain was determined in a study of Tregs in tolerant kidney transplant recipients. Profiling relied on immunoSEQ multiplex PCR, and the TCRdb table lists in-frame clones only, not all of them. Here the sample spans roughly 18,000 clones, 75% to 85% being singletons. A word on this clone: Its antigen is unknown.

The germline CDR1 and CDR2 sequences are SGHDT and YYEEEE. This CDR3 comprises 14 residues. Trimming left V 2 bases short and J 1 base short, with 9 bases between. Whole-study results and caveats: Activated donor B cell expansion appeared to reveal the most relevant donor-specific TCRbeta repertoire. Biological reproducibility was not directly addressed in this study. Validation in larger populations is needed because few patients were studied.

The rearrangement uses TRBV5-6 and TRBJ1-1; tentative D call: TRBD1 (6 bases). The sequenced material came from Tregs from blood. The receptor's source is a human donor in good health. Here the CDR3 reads CASSFPGANTEAFF. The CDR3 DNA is TGTGCCAGCAGCTTTCCAGGGGCGAACACTGAAGCTTTCTTT.